This TCR beta chain was captured in a study of T-cell memory formation after mild COVID-19. Overall study: The two donors had largely donor-specific TCR clusters.

Study outcomes and limitations: Cross-reactive memory apparently joined, as some responding clones appeared in pre-infection memory.

TCRdb passed the 5' RACE reads through MiXCR, listing each CDR3 protein once. The data show tens of thousands of distinct CDR3 sequences, 6% to 9.5% seen once. This clonotype was seen a few times. Its antigen is not identified. The sample consisted of PBMCs or a T cell subset sorted from them (not recorded which). The sequence was collected from an adult woman who had mild COVID-19 (a few samples of this study predate the infection). Cell type and time point are not known.

Written as DNA, the CDR3 is TGTGCCAGCAGCTTGGAGAGGGGGTGGGAGCAGTACTTC. It translates to CASSLERGWEQYF. The chain recombines TRBV5-6 with TRBJ2-7; D may be TRBD1 (6 bases). CDR1 SGHDT and CDR2 YYEEEE come from the germline V gene. Trimming cost V 0 bases and J 7 bases, with 11 bases left between them. The CDR3 is 13 residues long.